Sequencing of this T cell receptor beta chain was carried out in a study of PD-1 blockade in classical Hodgkin lymphoma. The repertoire was sequenced with immunoSEQ multiplex PCR; TCRdb's copy has only in-frame clones and lacks some. Of tens of thousands of clones detected, around 78% appear once; the ten largest clones hold 13%. With 3 bases removed from V and 5 bases from J, the gap between germline ends came to 14 bases. The CDR3 length is 15 residues. Germline-derived CDR1 and CDR2 are SGHRS and YFSETQ. The patients all showed relapse after autologous stem cell transplantation, while their brentuximab vedotin exposure varied.

This sample comprised peripheral blood mononuclear cells (PBMCs), obtained at baseline. The clonotype was recovered from a human donor with classical Hodgkin lymphoma. The rearrangement links TRBV5-1 to TRBJ2-2, with D unclear. The CDR3 nucleotides read TGCGCCAGCAGCTATGACGTGGGTGGGACCGGGGAGCTGTTTTTT. This encodes CASSYDVGGTGELFF.